This T cell receptor beta chain was observed in a study of OX40 agonist ivuxolimab in advanced cancers. Study overall: Antecedent anti-PD-1, anti-PD-L1 or anti-CTLA-4 therapy was permissible, with 30% to 50% having received some.

Deletions cut 4 bases from V and 1 base from J, with 4 bases between. Germline CDR1 MNHEY, CDR2 SVGAGI. The length of the CDR3 is 12 residues. The study's findings and limits: Some patients who did not respond also had low normalized T-cell clonal expansion.

Sequencing used immunoSEQ multiplex PCR; TCRdb keeps in-frame clones, though not all of them. The data hold 70,000 or so clones, with approximately 80% observed a single time. There are a few counts of this clone. Antigen specificity is unknown. Sequences were derived from CD4+ or CD8+ T cells sorted from blood, sampled in a trial of the OX40 agonist ivuxolimab. V usage is TRBV6-5 and J usage is TRBJ1-1; D remains unclear. The clonotype comes from an adult with an advanced solid tumor such as melanoma, head and neck, liver or kidney cancer. The CDR3 DNA sequence: TGTGCCAGCAGTTTCCGGAACACTGAAGCTTTCTTT. Translated, it gives CASSFRNTEAFF.